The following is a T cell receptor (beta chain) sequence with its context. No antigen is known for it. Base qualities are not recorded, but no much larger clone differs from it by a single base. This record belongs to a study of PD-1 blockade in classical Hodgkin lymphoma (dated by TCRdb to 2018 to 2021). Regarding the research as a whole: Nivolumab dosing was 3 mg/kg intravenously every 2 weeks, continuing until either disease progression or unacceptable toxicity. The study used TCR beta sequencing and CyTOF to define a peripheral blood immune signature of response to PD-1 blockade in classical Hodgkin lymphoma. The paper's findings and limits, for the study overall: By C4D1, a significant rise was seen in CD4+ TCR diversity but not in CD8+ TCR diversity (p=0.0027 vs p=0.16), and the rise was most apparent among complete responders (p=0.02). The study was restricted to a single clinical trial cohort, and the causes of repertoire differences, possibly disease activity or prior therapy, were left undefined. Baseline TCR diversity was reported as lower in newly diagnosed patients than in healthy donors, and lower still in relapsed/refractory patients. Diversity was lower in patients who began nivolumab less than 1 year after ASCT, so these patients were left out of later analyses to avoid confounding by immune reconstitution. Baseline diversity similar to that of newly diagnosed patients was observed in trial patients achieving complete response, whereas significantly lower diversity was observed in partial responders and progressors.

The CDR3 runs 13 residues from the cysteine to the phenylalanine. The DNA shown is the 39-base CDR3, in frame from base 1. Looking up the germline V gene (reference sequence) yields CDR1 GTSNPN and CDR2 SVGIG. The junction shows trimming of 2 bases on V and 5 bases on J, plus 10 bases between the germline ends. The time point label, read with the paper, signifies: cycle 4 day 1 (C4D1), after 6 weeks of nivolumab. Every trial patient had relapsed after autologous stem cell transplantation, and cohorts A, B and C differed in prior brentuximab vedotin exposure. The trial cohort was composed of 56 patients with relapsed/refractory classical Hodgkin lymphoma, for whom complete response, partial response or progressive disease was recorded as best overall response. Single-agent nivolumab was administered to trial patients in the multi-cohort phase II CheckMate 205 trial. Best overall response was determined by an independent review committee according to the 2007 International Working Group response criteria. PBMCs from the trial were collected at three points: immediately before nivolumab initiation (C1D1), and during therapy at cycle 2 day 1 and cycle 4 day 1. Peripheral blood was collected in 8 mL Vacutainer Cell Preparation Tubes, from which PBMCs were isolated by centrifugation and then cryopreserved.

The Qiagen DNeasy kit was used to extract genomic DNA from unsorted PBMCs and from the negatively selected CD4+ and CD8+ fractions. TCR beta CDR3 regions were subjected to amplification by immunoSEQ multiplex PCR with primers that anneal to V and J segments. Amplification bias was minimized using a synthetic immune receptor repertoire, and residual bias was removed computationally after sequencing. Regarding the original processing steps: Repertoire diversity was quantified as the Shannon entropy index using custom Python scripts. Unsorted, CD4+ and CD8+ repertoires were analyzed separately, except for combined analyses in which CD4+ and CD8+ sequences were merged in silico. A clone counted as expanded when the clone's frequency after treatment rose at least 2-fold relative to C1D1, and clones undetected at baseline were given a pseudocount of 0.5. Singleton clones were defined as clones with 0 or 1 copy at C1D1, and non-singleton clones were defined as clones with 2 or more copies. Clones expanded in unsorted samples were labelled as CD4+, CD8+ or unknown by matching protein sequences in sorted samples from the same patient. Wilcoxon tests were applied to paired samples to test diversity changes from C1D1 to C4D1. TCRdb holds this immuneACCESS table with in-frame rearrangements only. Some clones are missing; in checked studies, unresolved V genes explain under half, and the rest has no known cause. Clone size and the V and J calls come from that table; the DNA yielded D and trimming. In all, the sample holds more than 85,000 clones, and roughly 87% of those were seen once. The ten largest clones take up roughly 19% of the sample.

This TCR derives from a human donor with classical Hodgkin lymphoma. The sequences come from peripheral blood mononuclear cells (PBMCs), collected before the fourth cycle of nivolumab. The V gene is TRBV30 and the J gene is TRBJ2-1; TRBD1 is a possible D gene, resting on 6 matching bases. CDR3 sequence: CAWSRGSNNEQFF. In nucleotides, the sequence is TGTGCCTGGAGTAGGGGGAGCAACAATGAGCAGTTCTTC.